A selection of T cell receptor beta chains follows, all from one sample in a study of cytomegalovirus exposure and HLA in healthy donors. Repertoires were generated with immunoSEQ multiplex PCR, while TCRdb's copy carries only in-frame clones and drops some. The table includes about 98,000 clones, roughly 83% detected once. The sequenced sample was PBMCs. These receptors were collected from a man in his forties or fifties in good health and CMV-seronegative. Both conserved end residues are part of each CDR3. A D gene is named only where the DNA matches it firmly. Some rows mark clone size as missing; the rest say once, few, many or name a class of expanded clone.

CDR3 protein | CDR3 DNA | V gene | clone size | CDR3 length | D gene | J gene
CASSLFGRNEQFF | TGTGCCAGCAGCTTATTCGGGAGGAATGAGCAGTTCTTC | TRBV11-2 | . | 13 | TRBD2 | TRBJ2-1
CASGFGETSGEMDTQYF | TGTGCTAGTGGTTTTGGGGAGACTAGCGGGGAGATGGATACGCAGTATTTT | TRBV12-5 | . | 17 | TRBD2 | TRBJ2-3
CASSEPGTGDWLEQYF | TGTGCCAGCAGTGAACCAGGGACAGGGGACTGGTTAGAGCAGTACTTC | TRBV25-1 | . | 16 | TRBD1 | TRBJ2-5
CASSEAPWVAGANYGYTF | TGTGCCAGCAGTGAAGCTCCATGGGTGGCAGGGGCTAACTATGGCTACACCTTC | TRBV6-1 | . | 18 | . | TRBJ1-2
CASSRVTGANYGYTF | TGTGCCAGTAGTAGAGTGACAGGGGCTAACTATGGCTACACCTTC | TRBV19 | few | 15 | TRBD1 | TRBJ1-2
CSGRTGRNTGELFF | TGCAGCGGAAGGACAGGGAGGAACACCGGGGAGCTGTTTTTT | TRBV29-1 | . | 14 | TRBD1 | TRBJ2-2
CASSEDRIYEQYF | TGTGCCAGCAGTGAAGACAGGATTTACGAGCAGTACTTC | TRBV2 | . | 13 | . | TRBJ2-7
CASTNYRAGELFF | TGTGCCAGCACCAATTACAGGGCCGGGGAGCTGTTTTTT | TRBV7-9 | once | 13 | . | TRBJ2-2
CASSLDRTGDTEAFF | TGTGCCAGCAGCTTGGACCGGACAGGGGATACTGAAGCTTTCTTT | TRBV5-6 | . | 15 | TRBD1 | TRBJ1-1
CATSRASGTSGGPIDEQFF | TGTGCCACCAGCAGAGCCTCTGGGACTAGCGGGGGACCGATCGATGAGCAGTTCTTC | TRBV15 | . | 19 | TRBD2 | TRBJ2-1
CASSTRTGLYGYTF | TGTGCCAGCAGCACCCGGACAGGTCTCTATGGCTACACCTTC | TRBV5-8 | . | 14 | TRBD1 | TRBJ1-2
CASSESIGLGGTGELFF | TGCGCCAGCAGTGAGTCGATCGGTTTAGGGGGCACCGGGGAGCTGTTTTTT | TRBV10-1 | . | 17 | . | TRBJ2-2
CASSPPRGRQPQHF | TGCGCCAGCAGTCCGCCCAGGGGGCGTCAGCCCCAGCATTTT | TRBV23-1 | . | 14 | TRBD1 | TRBJ1-5
CASSLPRQGAGETQYF | TGTGCCAGCAGCCTCCCTAGACAGGGGGCGGGAGAGACCCAGTACTTC | TRBV5-4 | . | 16 | TRBD1 | TRBJ2-5
CATSSGGRSTDTQYF | TGTGCCACTTCGTCCGGGGGGCGAAGCACAGATACGCAGTATTTT | TRBV10-3 | . | 15 | . | TRBJ2-3
CASSQQQGSNEQFF | TGTGCCAGCAGCCAACAACAGGGTAGCAATGAGCAGTTCTTC | TRBV5-4 | . | 14 | . | TRBJ2-1
CASSLRVPGANVLTF | TGCGCCAGCAGCCTACGGGTCCCTGGGGCCAACGTCCTGACTTTC | TRBV5-1 | . | 15 | . | TRBJ2-6
CASRGPTEQYF | TGTGCCAGCAGGGGCCCGACGGAGCAGTACTTC | TRBV2 | once | 11 | . | TRBJ2-7
CASSETGSGNTIYF | TGTGCCAGCAGTGAAACAGGCTCTGGAAACACCATATATTTT | TRBV9 | few | 14 | . | TRBJ1-3
CASSVAGTGDRTDTQYF | TGTGCCAGCAGCGTGGCCGGGACAGGGGATCGGACAGATACGCAGTATTTT | TRBV9 | . | 17 | TRBD1 | TRBJ2-3
CASSQDQLAGGPAYEQYF | TGTGCCAGCAGCCAAGATCAGCTAGCGGGGGGGCCCGCCTACGAGCAGTACTTC | TRBV4-2 | . | 18 | TRBD2 | TRBJ2-7
CASSPDRGSNQPQHF | TGTGCCAGCAGTCCCGACAGGGGGAGCAATCAGCCCCAGCATTTT | TRBV6-6 | few | 15 | TRBD1 | TRBJ1-5
CASSESGGEQFF | TGCGCCAGCAGTGAGTCGGGGGGTGAGCAGTTCTTC | TRBV10-1 | once | 12 | . | TRBJ2-1
CASSLGRGQNTEAFF | TGCGCCAGCAGCTTGGGAAGAGGGCAGAACACTGAAGCTTTCTTT | TRBV5-1 | . | 15 | . | TRBJ1-1
CASSPAAAVNYGYTF | TGTGCCAGCTCACCGGCGGCTGCAGTTAACTATGGCTACACCTTC | TRBV18 | . | 15 | . | TRBJ1-2
CASSPPLDTQYF | TGTGCCAGCAGCCCCCCCCTTGATACGCAGTATTTT | TRBV14 | . | 12 | . | TRBJ2-3
CATRARGGGDTQYF | TGTGCCACCAGGGCGCGGGGGGGCGGGGATACGCAGTATTTT | TRBV15 | . | 14 | TRBD2 | TRBJ2-3
CASSGRASGTEAFF | TGTGCCAGCAGTGGGCGGGCGTCAGGCACTGAAGCTTTCTTT | TRBV2 | . | 14 | . | TRBJ1-1
CASSPGISGNTIYF | TGTGCCAGCAGTCCAGGGATAAGTGGAAACACCATATATTTT | TRBV5-6 | . | 14 | . | TRBJ1-3
CASSYSGTSGDEQYF | TGTGCCAGCAGTTACTCCGGGACTAGCGGGGATGAGCAGTACTTC | TRBV6-5 | few | 15 | TRBD2 | TRBJ2-7
CSVPTHRTDTQYF | TGCAGCGTCCCCACCCACAGGACAGATACGCAGTATTTT | TRBV29-1 | . | 13 | . | TRBJ2-3
CASSLLLTGGSEKLFF | TGTGCCAGCAGCCTCCTCTTGACAGGGGGAAGTGAAAAACTGTTTTTT | TRBV5-6 | . | 16 | TRBD1 | TRBJ1-4
CAWSAGLAGHTDTQYF | TGTGCCTGGAGTGCGGGACTAGCGGGTCACACAGATACGCAGTATTTT | TRBV30 | . | 16 | TRBD2 | TRBJ2-3
CASSGAWAGTSTDTQYF | TGTGCCAGCAGCGGCGCTTGGGCGGGGACTAGCACAGATACGCAGTATTTT | TRBV7-6 | . | 17 | . | TRBJ2-3
CASSPRQGVFSYEQYF | TGTGCCAGCAGCCCCAGACAGGGGGTGTTCTCCTACGAGCAGTACTTC | TRBV9 | . | 16 | TRBD1 | TRBJ2-7
CASSDRTGGADTEAFF | TGTGCCAGCAGTGACCGGACAGGGGGCGCCGACACTGAAGCTTTCTTT | TRBV2 | . | 16 | TRBD1 | TRBJ1-1
CASSPPGTGFDQPQHF | TGTGCCAGCTCACCACCTGGGACAGGGTTCGATCAGCCCCAGCATTTT | TRBV18 | . | 16 | TRBD1 | TRBJ1-5
CSARTGTSYEQYF | TGCAGCGCCCGGACAGGGACCTCCTACGAGCAGTACTTC | TRBV29-1 | . | 13 | TRBD1 | TRBJ2-7
CASSGDGDTDTQYF | TGTGCCAGCAGTGGTGACGGGGACACAGATACGCAGTATTTT | TRBV25-1 | . | 14 | . | TRBJ2-3
CASSLQQANTEAFF | TGTGCCAGCAGCTTGCAACAGGCGAACACTGAAGCTTTCTTT | TRBV5-4 | few | 14 | . | TRBJ1-1
CASSLAGARTYNEQFF | TGTGCCAGCAGCTTAGCGGGGGCCAGAACCTACAATGAGCAGTTCTTC | TRBV7-2 | . | 16 | . | TRBJ2-1
CASSQAETGLYGYTF | TGCGCCAGCAGCCAGGCTGAGACAGGGCTCTATGGCTACACCTTC | TRBV4-1 | . | 15 | TRBD1 | TRBJ1-2
CASGSFIKQGSNYGYTF | TGTGCTAGTGGTTCATTTATAAAACAGGGGTCTAACTATGGCTACACCTTC | TRBV12-5 | . | 17 | TRBD1 | TRBJ1-2
CASSFSGGTGELFF | TGTGCCAGCAGCTTTAGCGGGGGCACCGGGGAGCTGTTTTTT | TRBV11-2 | few | 14 | TRBD2 | TRBJ2-2
CASSFGQANEAFF | TGTGCCAGCAGCTTCGGACAGGCCAATGAAGCTTTCTTT | TRBV11-3 | few | 13 | TRBD1 | TRBJ1-1
CASTSGREQYF | TGTGCCAGCACCTCGGGGAGGGAGCAGTACTTC | TRBV6-1 | . | 11 | . | TRBJ2-7
CASKTGGGQSYEQYF | TGTGCCAGCAAGACAGGGGGAGGTCAGAGCTACGAGCAGTACTTC | TRBV13 | . | 15 | TRBD1 | TRBJ2-7
CASSPTGTNTEAFF | TGTGCCAGTAGCCCGACAGGGACGAACACTGAAGCTTTCTTT | TRBV19 | . | 14 | TRBD1 | TRBJ1-1
CASSRSGGSTDTQYF | TGCGCCAGCAGCCGATCCGGGGGGAGCACAGATACGCAGTATTTT | TRBV4-1 | . | 15 | TRBD2 | TRBJ2-3
CASSLESRNIQYF | TGTGCCAGCAGCTTAGAAAGTCGGAACATTCAGTACTTC | TRBV7-9 | . | 13 | . | TRBJ2-4
CASSLDRITTGNTIYF | TGCGCCAGCAGCTTGGACAGGATTACTACTGGAAACACCATATATTTT | TRBV5-1 | . | 16 | . | TRBJ1-3
CASSYSAGLNTEAFF | TGTGCCAGCAGTTACTCGGCGGGGTTGAACACTGAAGCTTTCTTT | TRBV6-5 | . | 15 | . | TRBJ1-1
CSACGGRTYNEQFF | TGCAGCGCTTGCGGGGGGCGGACCTACAATGAGCAGTTCTTC | TRBV29-1 | . | 14 | TRBD2 | TRBJ2-1
CASSSRPGIPYSPLHF | TGTGCCAGCAGTTCGCGCCCGGGAATCCCTTATTCACCCCTCCACTTT | TRBV27 | . | 16 | . | TRBJ1-6
CASSAPGQGATEAFF | TGTGCCAGCAGCGCGCCGGGACAGGGGGCTACTGAAGCTTTCTTT | TRBV9 | . | 15 | TRBD1 | TRBJ1-1